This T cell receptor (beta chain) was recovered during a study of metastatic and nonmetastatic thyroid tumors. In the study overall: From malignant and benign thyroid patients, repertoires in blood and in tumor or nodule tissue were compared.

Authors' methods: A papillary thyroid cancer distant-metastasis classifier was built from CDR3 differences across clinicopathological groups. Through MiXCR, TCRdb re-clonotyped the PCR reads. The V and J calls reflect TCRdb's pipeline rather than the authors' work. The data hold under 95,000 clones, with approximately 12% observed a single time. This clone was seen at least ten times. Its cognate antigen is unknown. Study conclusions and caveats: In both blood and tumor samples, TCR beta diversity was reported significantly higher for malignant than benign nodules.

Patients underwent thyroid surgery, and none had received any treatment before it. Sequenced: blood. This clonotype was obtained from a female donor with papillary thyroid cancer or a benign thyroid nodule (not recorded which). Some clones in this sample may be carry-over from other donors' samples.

CDR3 amino acids: CASSPSGASTDTQYF. The CDR3, as DNA: TGTGCCAGCTCACCGAGCGGGGCAAGCACAGATACGCAGTATTTT. The J gene is TRBJ2-3, the V gene TRBV18; TRBD2 matches 7 bases. V shed 3 bases, J shed 0 bases, and the junction held 3 bases outside the gene matches. The CDR3 totals 15 residues. Per germline, CDR1 KGHSH and CDR2 LQKENI.